The 24 T cell receptor beta chains below all came from one sample that was sequenced in a study of cytomegalovirus exposure and HLA in healthy donors. Primers for the PCR totalled 60 Vbeta and 13 Jbeta. The assay was immunoSEQ multiplex PCR, and TCRdb's table has in-frame clones only and misses some. The sample includes approximately 170,000 clones, 65% to 85% of them seen just once. Sequenced sample: PBMCs. The source is a woman aged 40 to 50 in good health and CMV-seropositive.

Concerning this clone: The conserved phenylalanine or tryptophan is not found at the CDR3 terminus, so this likely reflects a read error. The DNA is omitted, as the CDR3 cannot be located on it reliably, and the CDR3 follows TCRdb's listing. The J gene is TRBJ2-7, the V gene TRBV6-1; TRBD1, the table's D call, was not compared with the DNA. The CDR3 contains 12 residues when both ends are counted. CDR1 MNHNS and CDR2 SASEGT come from the germline V gene. This CDR3 is CASSDSGTGVRI.

There are a few counts of this clone. V is TRBV30 and J is TRBJ1-2, with D hard to call. V was shortened by 0 bases and J by 3 bases, with 8 bases between the two germline ends. Germline-derived CDR1 and CDR2 are GTSNPN and SVGIG (reference sequence). This CDR3 is built from 13 residues. The DNA for the CDR3 is TGTGCCTGGAGTGTACAGAGTGACTATGGCTACACCTTC. Protein sequence: CAWSVQSDYGYTF.

The rearrangement uses TRBV2 and TRBJ1-3, with 9 nucleotides matching TRBD1. The junction had 4 bases not matched to a gene; V was cut back by 4 bases and J by 0 bases. Germline CDR1 SNHLY, CDR2 FYNNEI. CDR3 length equals 16 residues. CDR3 sequence (DNA): TGTGCCAGCAGTGCGGACAGGGGATACTCTGGAAACACCATATATTTT. Translating it yields CASSADRGYSGNTIYF.

The rearrangement links TRBV10-1 to TRBJ1-1; TRBD1 aligns across 7 bases. Germline-derived CDR1 and CDR2 are WNHNN and SYGVQD (reference sequence). The V and J ends lost 3 bases and 6 bases, in that order; junction bases with no gene match: 10. The CDR3 runs 15 residues. Written as DNA, the CDR3 is TGCGCCAGCAGTGACAACCCGACAGGGACCGCTGAAGCTTTCTTT. Amino acid sequence: CASSDNPTGTAEAFF.

The chain couples TRBV15 to TRBJ1-1; possible D gene TRBD1, 6 bases. The CDR3 is 13 amino acids. Between the trimmed V and J ends, which lost 5 bases and 4 bases, there was a span of 11 bases. Germline CDR1 reads LNHNV; CDR2 reads YYDKDF (reference sequence). CDR3 in DNA: TGTGCCACCAGCGGGGACACCTCCACTGAAGCTTTCTTT. Translated, it gives CATSGDTSTEAFF.

In its sample, this clone was seen a few times. The V call is TRBV9, the J call TRBJ2-1; TRBD1 matches at 9 bases. The germline gives CDR1 SGDLS, CDR2 YYNGEE. This CDR3 is 16 amino acids long. Trimming cost V 3 bases and J 1 base; bases outside gene matches: 5. The CDR3 sequence: CASSATGGLSYNEQFF. As DNA, the CDR3 is TGTGCCAGCAGCGCAACAGGGGGCCTGTCCTACAATGAGCAGTTCTTC.

The table lists this clone with a few counts. At one of its ends the junction is not consistent with the germline gene, which may arise from a read error. V usage is TRBV7-7 and J usage is TRBJ2-5; 7 bases are a match to TRBD2. CDR3 length equals 15 residues. Germline assignment: CDR1 SSHAT and CDR2 FNYEAQ (reference sequence). The CDR3 DNA is TGTGCTAGCAGCTTAGTGGGGGGGATCGATGAGACCCAGTACTTC. Residues: CASSLVGGIDETQYF.

The gene calls are TRBV4-1 and TRBJ1-3; 7 bases are shared with TRBD1. CDR1 is MGHRA, CDR2 YSYEKL, per germline. Germline trimming cut 0 bases from V and 0 bases from J; bases unmatched to any gene: 8. CDR3 length: 18 amino acids. CDR3 coding DNA: TGCGCCAGCAGCCAAGATTTGGACAGGCAGTACTCTGGAAACACCATATATTTT. Its protein product is CASSQDLDRQYSGNTIYF.

This clone appeared a single time. The genes are TRBV28 and TRBJ1-1; possibly TRBD1 for D (5 bases). The V gene lost 7 bases and the J gene lost 2 bases, with 14 bases spanning the gap. Germline V gene lookup returns CDR1 MDHEN and CDR2 SYDVKM. CDR3 length equals 14 residues. CDR3 nucleotide sequence: TGTGCCAGCATTGCATCGACAGTTAACACTGAAGCTTTCTTT. Encoded protein: CASIASTVNTEAFF.

The chain employs TRBV7-8 and TRBJ2-2; D is possibly TRBD2 (5 bases). From germline, CDR1 is SGHVS and CDR2 FQNEAQ. V was pared by 5 bases and J by 6 bases, with 16 bases between. This CDR3 is 15 amino acids long. The DNA for the CDR3 is TGTGCCAGCAGCATTTCGGGAACCCTGGCCGGGGAGCTGTTTTTT. Translation: CASSISGTLAGELFF.

V is TRBV15 and J is TRBJ2-2; no firm D call. V dropped 1 base and J dropped 2 bases, with 5 bases sitting between them. CDR3 length: 14 amino acids. CDR1 is LNHNV, CDR2 YYDKDF, per germline (reference sequence). For the CDR3, the DNA is TGTGCCACCAGCAGAGGAGCTAACACCGGGGAGCTGTTTTTT. Its protein product is CATSRGANTGELFF.

The rearrangement links TRBV5-4 to TRBJ1-1; a weak D match, TRBD1 (5 bases). V dropped 4 bases and J dropped 1 base, with 17 bases sitting between them. The CDR3 contains 16 residues. Per germline, CDR1 SGHNT and CDR2 YYREEE (reference sequence). The CDR3 nucleotides are TGTGCCAGCAGCCCGTACGGCAGGGCGGAGAACACTGAAGCTTTCTTT. Translated, it gives CASSPYGRAENTEAFF.

J is TRBJ2-3 and V is TRBV2; D gene unclear. Trimming took 0 bases from V and 0 from J, leaving 10 bases between them. This CDR3 comprises 16 residues. Germline loops: CDR1 SNHLY, CDR2 FYNNEI. CDR3 loop: CASSEASARSTDTQYF. The CDR3 DNA sequence: TGTGCCAGCAGTGAAGCATCGGCTAGAAGCACAGATACGCAGTATTTT.

The rearrangement links TRBV19 to TRBJ2-2; unclear D gene. The CDR3 contains 14 residues. Germline V gene sequence: CDR1 LNHDA, CDR2 SQIVND (reference sequence). Trimming removed 3 bases from V and 1 base from J, with 6 bases in between. The CDR3 spells CASSIPQNTGELFF. CDR3 DNA: TGTGCCAGTAGTATCCCCCAGAACACCGGGGAGCTGTTTTTT.

The chain has TRBV2 and TRBJ2-5; the match to TRBD2 covers 11 bases. Trimming removed 6 bases from V and 5 bases from J; junction bases left unmatched: 8. Germline values: CDR1 SNHLY, CDR2 FYNNEI. This CDR3 comprises 15 residues. This chain's CDR3 is CASRPVSGGGETQYF. DNA of the CDR3: TGTGCCAGCAGGCCGGTTAGCGGGGGGGGCGAGACCCAGTACTTC.

Points on this clone: Other nucleotide sequences in the sample specify the same CDR3. The chain joins TRBV5-1 to TRBJ2-1; a weak D match, TRBD2 (5 bases). The germline V gene encodes CDR1 SGHRS and CDR2 YFSETQ. The V end was cut by 0 bases, the J end by 0 bases, with 7 bases between. The CDR3 is 15 residues long. The DNA for the CDR3 is TGCGCCAGCAGCTTGGATGGAGGCTCCTACAATGAGCAGTTCTTC. This sequence encodes CASSLDGGSYNEQFF. The whole variable domain, filled in from reference TRBV5-1 and TRBJ2-1, reads KAGVTQTPRYLIKTRGQQVTLSCSPISGHRSVSWYQQTPGQGLQFLFEYFSETQRNKGNFPGRFSGRQFSNSRSEMNVSTLELGDSALYLCASSLDGGSYNEQFFGPGTRLTVL.

The chain combines TRBV2 with TRBJ1-2, with 9 bases matching TRBD1. CDR3 length: 14 amino acids. V dropped 3 bases and J dropped 6; count of bases not matched to a gene: 5. The germline V gene encodes CDR1 SNHLY and CDR2 FYNNEI. CDR3 loop: CASSDPGQGNGYTF. In DNA form, the CDR3 reads TGTGCCAGCAGTGACCCGGGACAGGGTAATGGCTACACCTTC.

The chain employs TRBV2 and TRBJ2-5; maybe TRBD2 (7 bases). V lost 10 bases to trimming and J lost 2 bases, with 17 bases between them. CDR1 and CDR2 (germline): SNHLY, FYNNEI. This CDR3 is built from 14 residues. CDR3 sequence: CATRRGPYQETQYF. The DNA of the CDR3 is TGTGCCACCAGGCGGGGGCCTTATCAAGAGACCCAGTACTTC.

The rearrangement uses TRBV5-6 and TRBJ1-2; 9 nucleotides match TRBD1. Germline values: CDR1 SGHDT, CDR2 YYEEEE. The CDR3 extends over 19 amino acids. Trimming took 3 bases from V and 3 from J; bases not matched to a gene: 18. CDR3: CASSWDAVFNRGRYYGYTF. CDR3 coding DNA: TGTGCCAGCAGCTGGGATGCCGTCTTTAACAGGGGGCGATACTATGGCTACACCTTC.

This chain joins TRBV5-6 and TRBJ1-5; possible D gene TRBD1, 6 bases. Germline values: CDR1 SGHDT, CDR2 YYEEEE. The CDR3 consists of 14 residues. V lost 7 bases, J lost 3 bases, and 14 bases lay in between. The CDR3, as DNA: TGTGCCAGCGCCGTGGGGGGGGCCAATCAGCCCCAGCATTTT. It is translated as CASAVGGANQPQHF.

This chain joins TRBV4-3 and TRBJ2-3; 14 positions match TRBD2. The V gene's germline CDR1 is LGHNA and CDR2 YSLEER. The CDR3 has 19 residues. V trimming: 2 bases; J trimming: 3 bases; junction bases outside the gene matches: 10. The CDR3 region has the DNA TGCGCCAGCAGCCAATCTGCTCAAGGACTAGCGGGGGGAACAGATACGCAGTATTTT. It is translated as CASSQSAQGLAGGTDTQYF.

This rearrangement joins TRBV7-8 to TRBJ1-2; D is undetermined. The ends were cut back, 5 bases at V and 5 bases at J, with 15 bases in the middle. Germline V gene lookup returns CDR1 SGHVS and CDR2 FQNEAQ. This CDR3 spans 14 amino acids. CDR3 sequence reads: CASSEERTYYGYTF. CDR3 bases: TGTGCCAGCAGCGAAGAAAGGACTTATTATGGCTACACCTTC.

The chain links TRBV4-2 to TRBJ2-2; TRBD1 agrees at 9 bases. CDR3 length: 15 residues. Germline values: CDR1 LGHNA, CDR2 YNFKEQ. V trimming: 2 bases; J trimming: 6 bases; junction bases outside the gene matches: 4. The CDR3 loop is CASSQPGQGPGELFF. The CDR3 DNA reads TGTGCCAGCAGCCAACCGGGACAGGGTCCCGGGGAGCTGTTTTTT.

There are many counts of this clone. The chain links TRBV14 to TRBJ1-1, with D possibly TRBD1 on 6 matching bases. Germline lookup yields CDR1 SGHDN and CDR2 FVKESK. This CDR3 region has 16 residues. V was clipped by 1 base and J by 4 bases, with 16 bases between them. Here the CDR3 DNA reads TGTGCCAGCAGCCAAGCCCTGGCGGGGGGCGGCACTGAAGCTTTCTTT. As protein: CASSQALAGGGTEAFF.